This is a list of T cell receptor beta chains from one sample in a study of cytomegalovirus exposure and HLA in healthy donors. TCRdb's copy holds only in-frame clones and misses some; the assay was immunoSEQ multiplex PCR. The repertoire holds fewer than 250,000 clones, with roughly 80% as singletons. Sequenced sample: PBMCs. The source of these receptors is a middle-aged man in good health and CMV-seronegative. Both conserved end residues are trimmed from each CDR3. The size field is filled for only some rows; it gives once, few, many or a size class.

TRBJ2-2,NA,TRBV5-4,15,ASSFSGSARNTGELF
TRBJ1-1,NA,TRBV15,13,ATSRNRGGGTEAF
TRBJ1-4,once,TRBV18,15,ASSPVNEGRTNEKLF
TRBJ2-7,NA,TRBV9,13,ASSLEAGSFYEQY
TRBJ1-1,NA,TRBV28,14,ASSGGQGVVILGAF
TRBJ2-3,NA,TRBV5-1,14,ASSLSSGGVKDTQY
TRBJ1-1,NA,TRBV14,10,ASSQWGLGAF
TRBJ1-1,NA,TRBV5-1,10,ASSFGQGEAF
TRBJ1-2,NA,TRBV6-5,12,ASSYGSPGYGYT
TRBJ1-1,NA,TRBV30,13,AWSLGEGWSTEAF
TRBJ1-4,once,TRBV15,10,ATYRQGEKLF
TRBJ1-1,few,TRBV4-1,13,ASSQGTGSNTEAF
TRBJ1-1,NA,TRBV7-9,13,ASSLGSVQGTEAF
TRBJ2-1,NA,TRBV2,10,ASSRDRVEQF
TRBJ1-4,NA,TRBV5-8,12,ASSWDRVNEKLF
TRBJ2-5,NA,TRBV9,15,ASSVSGTHHFQETQY
TRBJ1-2,NA,TRBV20-1,9,SALGGYGYT
TRBJ1-1,NA,TRBV11-2,13,ASSPRQGKNTEAF
TRBJ1-2,NA,TRBV4-1,11,ASSPTANYGYT
TRBJ2-5,NA,TRBV7-3,11,ASSLTREETQY
TRBJ2-5,NA,TRBV5-1,15,ASSLVGTSGGQETQY
TRBJ2-5,NA,TRBV7-9,14,SSSLALGQYQETQY
TRBJ2-3,NA,TRBV27,17,ASSLTYPLGREGTDTQY
TRBJ2-1,NA,TRBV4-2,17,ASSQFTGTSGGSGNEQF
TRBJ2-7,once,TRBV5-6,14,ASSYGTGVSSYEQY
TRBJ2-1,NA,TRBV28,12,ASSLRRDSDEQF
TRBJ2-3,NA,TRBV7-8,13,ASSPWTGSTDTQY
TRBJ1-5,once,TRBV10-3,11,ATQGQTDQPQH
TRBJ2-2,NA,TRBV7-9,12,ASSPGQNTGELF
TRBJ2-3,few,TRBV4-2,14,ASSTHLAGGTDTQY
TRBJ2-4,NA,TRBV5-1,11,ASSLPPEDIQY
TRBJ2-7,NA,TRBV19,14,ASSVYGQGSSYEQY
TRBJ2-1,NA,TRBV18,15,ASSPSARTGGYNEQF
TRBJ2-5,NA,TRBV7-6,11,ASSGLAQETQY
TRBJ1-5,NA,TRBV27,12,ASSPRRSNQPQH
TRBJ1-5,NA,TRBV28,12,ASSLLGPFQPQH
TRBJ2-1,NA,TRBV27,12,ASSLTGGDNEQF
TRBJ1-1,NA,TRBV5-4,13,ASRRQGLGNTEAF
TRBJ2-3,NA,TRBV2,12,ALRGLPPPDTQY
TRBJ2-2,once,TRBV27,13,ASSFRQGFTGELF
TRBJ1-1,NA,TRBV7-2,14,ASSLIGPGGSTEAF
TRBJ2-2,NA,TRBV6-5,13,ASSLQGRFTGELF
TRBJ2-1,NA,TRBV27,12,ASSLVQGANEQF
TRBJ1-1,NA,TRBV10-2,12,ASRGIQTNTEAF
TRBJ1-2,NA,TRBV7-9,10,ASTNQQYGYT
TRBJ2-7,NA,TRBV2,15,ASRGEHDRGQRNEQY
TRBJ1-3,NA,TRBV7-3,14,ASSPKSGEGSNTIY
TRBJ1-5,NA,TRBV6-1,12,ASSETGSGQPQH
TRBJ2-5,NA,TRBV19,14,ASSPRWGGTQETQY